This record looks at one T cell receptor (beta chain) sequence and its context. What it binds is unknown. This may come from a read error, since a much larger clone is one base off. These data belong to a study of tumor and adjacent non-tumor tissue in lung cancer. Across the whole study: Histology: around twelve adenocarcinoma, a couple of squamous cell carcinoma, 1 small cell lung cancer.

There are 14 residues in the CDR3. CDR1 SGHNT and CDR2 YENEEA come from the germline V gene. No cell sorting was done before RNA was extracted from the tissue. Donors were chemotherapy-naive, newly diagnosed lung cancer surgical patients in China, August–November 2014. A modified ARM-PCR protocol with three rounds of nested PCR amplified TCRbeta. Via MiXCR, TCRdb re-called the multiplex PCR reads, giving one row per CDR3 protein. The data contain about 80,000 distinct CDR3 sequences, over 60% of them singletons. The study, taken as a whole, reports: TCR diversity was significantly greater in tumor than normal lung tissue.

Input material: lung tumor tissue. The source is a woman aged 40 to 50 with non-small cell lung cancer. The chain links TRBV11-3 to TRBJ2-5, with unresolved D. The CDR3 here is CASSLLATQETKYF. The CDR3 DNA is TGTGCCAGCAGCTTACTGGCCACGCAAGAGACCAAGTACTTC.